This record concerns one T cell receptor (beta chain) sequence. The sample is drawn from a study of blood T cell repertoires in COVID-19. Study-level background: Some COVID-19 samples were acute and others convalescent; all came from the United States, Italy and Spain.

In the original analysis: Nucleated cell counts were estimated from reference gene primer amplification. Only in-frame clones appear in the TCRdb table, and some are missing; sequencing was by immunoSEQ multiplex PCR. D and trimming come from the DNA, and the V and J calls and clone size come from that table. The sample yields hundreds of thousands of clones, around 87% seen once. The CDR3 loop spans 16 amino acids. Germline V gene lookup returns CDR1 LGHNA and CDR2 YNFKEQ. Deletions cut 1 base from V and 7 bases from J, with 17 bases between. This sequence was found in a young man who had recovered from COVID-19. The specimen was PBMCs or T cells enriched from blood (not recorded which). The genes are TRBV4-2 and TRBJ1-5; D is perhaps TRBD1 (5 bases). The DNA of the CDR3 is TGTGCCAGCAGCCAAGTACCTTCAGGGTCCTACCAGCCCCAGCATTTT. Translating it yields CASSQVPSGSYQPQHF.